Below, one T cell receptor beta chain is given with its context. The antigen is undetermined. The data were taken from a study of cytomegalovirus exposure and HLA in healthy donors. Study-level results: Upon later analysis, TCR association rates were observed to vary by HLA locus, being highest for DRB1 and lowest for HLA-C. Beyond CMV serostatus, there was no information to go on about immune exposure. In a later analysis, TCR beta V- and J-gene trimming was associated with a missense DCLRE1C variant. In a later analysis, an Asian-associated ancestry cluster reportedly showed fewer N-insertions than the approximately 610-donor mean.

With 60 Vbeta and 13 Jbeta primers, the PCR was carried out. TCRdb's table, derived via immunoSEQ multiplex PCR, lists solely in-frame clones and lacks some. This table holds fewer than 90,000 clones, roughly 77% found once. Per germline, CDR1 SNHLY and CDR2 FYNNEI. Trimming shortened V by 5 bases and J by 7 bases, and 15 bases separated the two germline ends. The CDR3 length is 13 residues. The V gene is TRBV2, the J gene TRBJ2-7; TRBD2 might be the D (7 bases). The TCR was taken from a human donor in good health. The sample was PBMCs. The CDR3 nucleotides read TGTGCCAGCAGTCCCCAGGGAGGGGGGGAGCAGTACTTC. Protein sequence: CASSPQGGGEQYF.